The rows below give T cell receptor beta chains drawn from one sample of a study of blood T cell repertoires in COVID-19. The assay was immunoSEQ multiplex PCR, and TCRdb's table has in-frame clones only and misses some. The sample lists fewer than 450,000 clones, 88% occurring once. Sequenced input: PBMCs or T cells enriched from blood (not recorded which). These receptors came from a woman between 18 and 29 years old who had recovered from COVID-19. CDR3s include the opening cysteine and the closing phenylalanine or tryptophan. A D gene is named only where the DNA matches it firmly. Where a row states a size, it is once, few, many or the class of an expanded clone; other rows omit it.

abundance,d_gene,v_gene,j_gene,CDR3nt,CDR3aa
.,.,TRBV19,TRBJ1-6,TGTGCCAGTAGTTCGACAGTACCGAGCTCCTATAATTCACCCCTCCACTTT,CASSSTVPSSYNSPLHF
.,TRBD2,TRBV9,TRBJ2-3,TGTGCCAGCAGCGTAGCGGCTAGCGGGGATGATACGCAGTATTTT,CASSVAASGDDTQYF
.,.,TRBV12-3/TRBV12-4,TRBJ2-7,TGTGCCAGCACTGGGAGCTCCTACGAGCAGTACTTC,CASTGSSYEQYF
.,.,TRBV12-3/TRBV12-4,TRBJ1-2,TGTGCCACGGGGGGGACTAACTATGGCTACACCTTC,CATGGTNYGYTF
.,TRBD1,TRBV15,TRBJ2-7,TGTGCCACCAGCAGAGACCGCGGACAGGGTTACGAGCAGTACTTC,CATSRDRGQGYEQYF
.,.,TRBV4-3,TRBJ1-3,TGCGCCAGCAGCTTAGCTGGCTACTCTGGAAACACCATATATTTT,CASSLAGYSGNTIYF
.,TRBD1,TRBV5-1,TRBJ1-3,TGCGCCAGCAGCCCGGACAGGTACTACTCTGGAAACACCATATATTTT,CASSPDRYYSGNTIYF
.,TRBD1,TRBV15,TRBJ1-6,TGTGCCACCAGCAGAACAGGGGGCTTAGGATCACCCCTCCACTTT,CATSRTGGLGSPLHF
.,TRBD1,TRBV6-2/TRBV6-3,TRBJ2-7,TGTGCCAGCAGTTACTCCTCCGGAACAGGGGAGTCCTACGAGCAGTACTTC,CASSYSSGTGESYEQYF
.,TRBD1,TRBV3-1/TRBV3-2,TRBJ2-7,TGTGCCAGCAGCCAAGAGGTGACAGGGAGACCCTACGAGCAGTACTTC,CASSQEVTGRPYEQYF
once,TRBD2,TRBV3-1/TRBV3-2,TRBJ2-7,TGTGCCAGCAGCTCCGCGGGGGGTCTGGGGTACGAGCAGTACTTC,CASSSAGGLGYEQYF
.,TRBD1,TRBV5-1,TRBJ1-4,TGCGCCAGCAGCGGGACCGGGACAGGGAATGAAAAACTGTTTTTT,CASSGTGTGNEKLFF
.,.,TRBV19,TRBJ1-2,TGTGCCAGTAGTATAGCAGGGAGGACGTTCGCACCTTCTAACTATGGCTACACCTTC,CASSIAGRTFAPSNYGYTF